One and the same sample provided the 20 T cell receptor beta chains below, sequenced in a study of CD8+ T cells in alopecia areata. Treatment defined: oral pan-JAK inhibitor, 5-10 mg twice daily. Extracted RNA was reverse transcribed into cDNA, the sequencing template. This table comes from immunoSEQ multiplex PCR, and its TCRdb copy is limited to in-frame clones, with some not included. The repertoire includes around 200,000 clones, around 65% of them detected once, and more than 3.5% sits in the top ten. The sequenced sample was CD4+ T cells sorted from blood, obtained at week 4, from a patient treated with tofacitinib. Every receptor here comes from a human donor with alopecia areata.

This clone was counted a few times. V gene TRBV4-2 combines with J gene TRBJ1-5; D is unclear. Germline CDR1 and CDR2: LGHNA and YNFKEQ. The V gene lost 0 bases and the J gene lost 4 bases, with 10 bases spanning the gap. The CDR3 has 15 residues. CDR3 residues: CASSQEEVTNQPQHF. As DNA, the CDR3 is TGTGCCAGCAGCCAAGAGGAGGTTACTAATCAGCCCCAGCATTTT.

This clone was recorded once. The CDR3 nucleotides are TGTGCCAGCAGTGTTAGTGTAGGGAACTCTAACTATGGCTACACCTTC. It translates to CASSVSVGNSNYGYTF. This rearrangement joins TRBV6-1 to TRBJ1-2; D call uncertain. This CDR3 has 16 residues. Per the germline V gene, CDR1 is MNHNS and CDR2 is SASEGT. Trimming removed 4 bases from V and 0 bases from J, with 15 bases in between.

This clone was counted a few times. CDR3 nucleotide sequence: TGCAGCGTTGAAGCAGCCTATGGAAACACCATATATTTT. This codes for CSVEAAYGNTIYF. This chain uses TRBV29-1 with TRBJ1-3; D remains ambiguous. CDR1 and CDR2 (germline): SQVTM, ANQGSEA. Trimming pared 1 base from V and 3 bases from J, leaving 7 bases between. This CDR3 has 13 residues.

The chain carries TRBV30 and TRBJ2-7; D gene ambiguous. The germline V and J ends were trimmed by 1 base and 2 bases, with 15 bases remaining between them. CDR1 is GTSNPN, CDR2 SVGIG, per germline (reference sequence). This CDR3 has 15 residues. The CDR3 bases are TGTGCCTGGAGTGCAACACGCTTTGGGACCTACGAGCAGTACTTC. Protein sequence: CAWSATRFGTYEQYF.

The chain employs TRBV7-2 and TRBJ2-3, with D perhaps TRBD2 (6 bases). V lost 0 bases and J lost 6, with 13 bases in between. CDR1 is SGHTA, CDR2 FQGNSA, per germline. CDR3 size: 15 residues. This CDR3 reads CASSLAPTRSDTQYF. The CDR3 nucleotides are TGTGCCAGCAGCTTAGCCCCGACTAGATCTGATACGCAGTATTTT.

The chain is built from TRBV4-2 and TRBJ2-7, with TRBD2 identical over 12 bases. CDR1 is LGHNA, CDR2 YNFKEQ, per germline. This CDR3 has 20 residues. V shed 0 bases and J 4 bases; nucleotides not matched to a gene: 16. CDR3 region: CASSQDHPKTSGGADYEQYF. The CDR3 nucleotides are TGTGCCAGCAGCCAAGATCACCCAAAGACTAGCGGGGGCGCGGATTACGAGCAGTACTTC.

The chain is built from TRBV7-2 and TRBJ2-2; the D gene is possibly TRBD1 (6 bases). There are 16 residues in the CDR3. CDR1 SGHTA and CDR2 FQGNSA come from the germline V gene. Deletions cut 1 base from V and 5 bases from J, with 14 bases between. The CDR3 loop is CASSLGSRGRTGELFF. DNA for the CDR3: TGTGCCAGCAGCTTAGGTTCCAGGGGTAGGACCGGGGAGCTGTTTTTT.

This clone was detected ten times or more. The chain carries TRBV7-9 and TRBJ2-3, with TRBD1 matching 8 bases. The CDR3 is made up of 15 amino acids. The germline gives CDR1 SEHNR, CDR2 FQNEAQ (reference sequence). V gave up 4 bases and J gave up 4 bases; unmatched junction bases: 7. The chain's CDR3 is CASSSLTGAADTQYF. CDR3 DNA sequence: TGTGCCAGCAGCTCGTTGACAGGGGCCGCAGATACGCAGTATTTT.

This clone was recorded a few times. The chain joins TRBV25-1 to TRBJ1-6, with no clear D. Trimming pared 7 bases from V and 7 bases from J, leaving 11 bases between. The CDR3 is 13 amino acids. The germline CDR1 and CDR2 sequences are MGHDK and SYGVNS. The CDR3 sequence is CASKRGDNSPLHF. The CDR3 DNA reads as TGTGCCAGCAAGCGGGGAGACAATTCACCCCTCCACTTT.

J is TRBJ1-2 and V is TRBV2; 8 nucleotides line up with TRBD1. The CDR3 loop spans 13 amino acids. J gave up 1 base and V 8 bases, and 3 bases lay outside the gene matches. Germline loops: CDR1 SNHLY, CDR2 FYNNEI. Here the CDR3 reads CASQQGVNYGYTF. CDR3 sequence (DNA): TGTGCCAGCCAACAGGGGGTTAACTATGGCTACACCTTC.

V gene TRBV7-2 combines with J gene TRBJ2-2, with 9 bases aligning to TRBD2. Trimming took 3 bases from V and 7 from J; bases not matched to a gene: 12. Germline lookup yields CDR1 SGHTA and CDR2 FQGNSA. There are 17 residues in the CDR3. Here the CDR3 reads CASSLMVAGASGGELFF. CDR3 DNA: TGTGCCAGCAGCTTGATGGTAGCGGGGGCCTCGGGCGGGGAGCTGTTTTTT. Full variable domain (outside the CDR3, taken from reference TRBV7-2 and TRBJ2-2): GAGVSQSPSNKVTEKGKDVELRCDPISGHTALYWYRQSLGQGLEFLIYFQGNSAPDKSGLPSDRFSAERTGGSVSTLTIQRTQQEDSAVYLCASSLMVAGASGGELFFGEGSRLTVL.

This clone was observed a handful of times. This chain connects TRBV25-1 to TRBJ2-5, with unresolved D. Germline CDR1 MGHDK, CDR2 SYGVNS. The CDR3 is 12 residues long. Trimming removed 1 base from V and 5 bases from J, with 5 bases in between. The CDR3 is CASSELGETQYF. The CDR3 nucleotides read TGTGCCAGCAGTGAATTGGGTGAGACCCAGTACTTC.

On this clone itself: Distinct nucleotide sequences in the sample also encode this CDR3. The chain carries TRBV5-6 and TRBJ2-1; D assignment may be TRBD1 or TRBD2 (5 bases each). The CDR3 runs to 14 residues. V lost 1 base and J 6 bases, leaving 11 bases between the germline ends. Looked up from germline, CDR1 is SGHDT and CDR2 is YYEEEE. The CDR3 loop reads CASSLRGAGNEQFF. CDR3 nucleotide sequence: TGTGCCAGCAGCTTGCGAGGGGCCGGCAATGAGCAGTTCTTC.

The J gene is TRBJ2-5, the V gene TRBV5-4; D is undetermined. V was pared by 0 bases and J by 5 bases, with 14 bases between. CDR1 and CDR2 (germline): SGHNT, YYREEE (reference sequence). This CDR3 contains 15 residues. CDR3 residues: CASSLATDPRETQYF. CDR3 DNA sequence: TGTGCCAGCAGCTTGGCTACGGACCCCAGGGAGACCCAGTACTTC.

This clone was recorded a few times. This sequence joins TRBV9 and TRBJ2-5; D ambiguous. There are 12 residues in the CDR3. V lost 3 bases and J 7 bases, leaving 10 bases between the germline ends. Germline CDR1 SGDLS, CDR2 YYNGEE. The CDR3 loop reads CASSGPIGTQYF. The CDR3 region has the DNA TGTGCCAGCAGCGGACCCATAGGGACCCAGTACTTC.

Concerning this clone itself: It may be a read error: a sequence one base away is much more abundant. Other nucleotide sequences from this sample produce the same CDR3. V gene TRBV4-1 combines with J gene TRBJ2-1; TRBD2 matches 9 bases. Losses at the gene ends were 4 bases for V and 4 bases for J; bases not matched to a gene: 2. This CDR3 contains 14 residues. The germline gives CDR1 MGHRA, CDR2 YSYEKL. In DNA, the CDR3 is TGCGCCAGCAGCCTTACTAGCGGGTACAATGAGCAGTTCTTC. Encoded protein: CASSLTSGYNEQFF.

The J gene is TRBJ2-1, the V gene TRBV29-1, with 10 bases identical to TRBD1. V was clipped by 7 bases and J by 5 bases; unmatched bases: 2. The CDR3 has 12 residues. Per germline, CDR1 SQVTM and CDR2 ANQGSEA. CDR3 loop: CSADRGHNEQFF. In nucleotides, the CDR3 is TGCAGCGCCGACAGGGGGCACAATGAGCAGTTCTTC.

The CDR3 DNA reads TGTGCCAGCAGGGGCCTGAACACTGAAGCTTTCTTT. Its translation is CASRGLNTEAFF. The V gene is TRBV6-1, the J gene TRBJ1-1; D remains ambiguous. This CDR3 is 12 amino acids long. Germline values: CDR1 MNHNS, CDR2 SASEGT. Trimming left V 6 bases short and J 0 bases short, with 5 bases between.

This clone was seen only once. CDR3 residues: CASSYLGGYTEAFF. The CDR3, as DNA: TGTGCCAGCAGTTACCTAGGGGGCTACACTGAAGCTTTCTTT. This sequence joins TRBV6-5 and TRBJ1-1; TRBD1 matches 7 bases. The CDR3 contains 14 residues. Germline assignment: CDR1 MNHEY and CDR2 SVGAGI. V lost 2 bases to trimming and J lost 3 bases; unmatched junction nucleotides: 3.

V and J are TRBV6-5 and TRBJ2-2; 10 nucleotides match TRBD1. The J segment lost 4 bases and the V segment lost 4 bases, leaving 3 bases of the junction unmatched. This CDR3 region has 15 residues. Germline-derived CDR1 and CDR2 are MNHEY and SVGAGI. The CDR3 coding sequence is TGTGCCAGCAGTTTCGGGACAGGGGTCACCGGGGAGCTGTTTTTT. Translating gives CASSFGTGVTGELFF.